The 26 T cell receptor beta chains below were found in one sample sequenced in a study of T cells in Graves' hyperthyroidism and ophthalmopathy. The TCR beta CDR3 regions underwent amplification using RNA transcripts as the source. A set of HTBI primers served as the primers for a first-round RT-PCR of the TCR CDR3. Using its own MiXCR run on the multiplex PCR reads, TCRdb lists one record per CDR3 protein. The repertoire holds approximately 640,000 distinct CDR3 sequences, with 17% as singletons. The sequenced sample consisted of blood. All receptors derive from a man aged 50-60 years with Graves' hyperthyroidism.

The V call is TRBV7-8, the J call TRBJ2-3, with 13 bases lining up with TRBD2. The CDR3 runs 17 residues. Trimming at V came to 5 bases and at J to 5 bases, leaving 10 bases not matched to a gene. Germline assignment: CDR1 SGHVS and CDR2 FQNEAQ. CDR3 loop: CASSIRLAGGREDTQYF. The CDR3 DNA reads as TGTGCCAGCAGCATACGACTAGCGGGAGGAAGGGAAGATACGCAGTATTTT. The complete variable domain, with remaining parts taken from reference TRBV7-8 and TRBJ2-3, reads GAGVSQSPRYKVAKRGQDVALRCDPISGHVSLFWYQQALGQGPEFLTYFQNEAQLDKSGLPSDRFFAERPEGSVSTLKIQRTQQEDSAVYLCASSIRLAGGREDTQYFGPGTRLTVL.

This clonotype was recorded a few times. Being one base from a much bigger clone, this may be a read error. This chain joins TRBV2 and TRBJ1-1; 8 bases align to TRBD1. The CDR3 loop spans 15 amino acids. J was trimmed by 4 bases and V by 6 bases; bases with no gene match: 10. The germline V gene has CDR1 SNHLY and CDR2 FYNNEI. The CDR3 protein is CASRVGRGLGTEAFF. CDR3 in DNA: TGTGCCAGCAGGGTGGGCAGGGGGCTGGGCACTGAAGCTTTCTTT.

At least ten counts were recorded for this clonotype. The V and J genes are TRBV28 and TRBJ2-5; TRBD1 matches at 8 bases. The germline V gene has CDR1 MDHEN and CDR2 SYDVKM. J was trimmed by 1 base and V by 4 bases; bases with no gene match: 8. The CDR3 extends over 16 amino acids. Here the CDR3 DNA reads TGTGCCAGCAGTTCGCTCCAGGACAGGGCCCAAGAGACCCAGTACTTC. It encodes CASSSLQDRAQETQYF.

This clonotype was recorded at least ten times. This rearrangement joins TRBV2 to TRBJ2-5, with TRBD2 identical over 8 bases. Trimming removed 6 bases from V and 5 bases from J; junction bases left unmatched: 5. The CDR3 length is 13 residues. In germline, CDR1 is SNHLY, CDR2 FYNNEI. In DNA form, the CDR3 reads TGTGCCAGCAGGGAGCGGGAGCTGGAGACCCAGTACTTC. Protein sequence: CASRERELETQYF. The variable domain in full, completed from reference TRBV2 and TRBJ2-5, reads EPEVTQTPSHQVTQMGQEVILRCVPISNHLYFYWYRQILGQKVEFLVSFYNNEISEKSEIFDDQFSVERPDGSNFTLKIRSTKLEDSAMYFCASRERELETQYFGPGTRLLVL.

The V and J genes are TRBV6-1 and TRBJ1-6; D uncertain. V lost 1 base, J lost 17 bases, and 6 bases lay in between. Germline V lookup: CDR1 MNHNS, CDR2 SASEGT. The CDR3 spans 10 residues. DNA of the CDR3: TGTGCCAGCAGTGAAGTGTGGGTCCACTTT. Amino acids: CASSEVWVHF.

Concerning this clonotype itself: This may arise from a read error, as a much more abundant clone is one base away. The chain uses TRBV7-9 and TRBJ2-7; no clear D gene. The CDR3 covers 11 residues. Germline lookup yields CDR1 SEHNR and CDR2 FQNEAQ (reference sequence). V lost 2 bases, J lost 6 bases, and 5 bases lay in between. The DNA of the CDR3 is TGTGCCAGCAGCTTATATGGCGAGCAGTACTTC. Translating it yields CASSLYGEQYF.

J is TRBJ2-1 and V is TRBV5-1, with a weak D call TRBD1 (6 bases). This CDR3 is 12 amino acids long. The V gene lost 5 bases and the J gene lost 5 bases, with 8 bases spanning the gap. Germline V lookup: CDR1 SGHRS, CDR2 YFSETQ. CDR3 bases: TGCGCCAGCAGGACAGGTAACAATGAGCAGTTCTTC. Protein: CASRTGNNEQFF.

J is TRBJ2-4 and V is TRBV13, with 8 bases lining up with TRBD1. CDR3 size: 15 residues. Losses at the gene ends were 4 bases for V and 5 bases for J; bases not matched to a gene: 7. Germline CDR1 and CDR2: PRHDT and FYEKMQ (reference sequence). Here the CDR3 DNA reads TGTGCCAGCAGCTCGGTGGACAGGGTAGAAAACATTCAGTACTTC. Its translation is CASSSVDRVENIQYF.

This clonotype was recorded many times. V is TRBV7-2 and J is TRBJ2-3, with no clear D. Germline-derived CDR1 and CDR2 are SGHTA and FQGNSA. Between the trimmed V and J ends, which lost 0 bases and 6 bases, there was a span of 7 bases. The CDR3 runs 13 residues. The CDR3 loop reads CASSLARSDTQYF. DNA for the CDR3: TGTGCCAGCAGCTTAGCGAGGTCGGATACGCAGTATTTT.

In this sample, this clonotype turned up a few times. This rearrangement joins TRBV6-1 to TRBJ2-3; 7 bases align to TRBD1. V lost 7 bases and J lost 2; bases outside the gene matches: 3. The germline V gene has CDR1 MNHNS and CDR2 SASEGT. CDR3 length equals 13 residues. The DNA of the CDR3 is TGTGCCAGCAAAGGGACAGCCACAGATACGCAGTATTTT. As protein: CASKGTATDTQYF.

In its sample, this clonotype was seen many times. The J gene is TRBJ2-3, the V gene TRBV11-2; tentative D call: TRBD2 (5 bases). The CDR3 is 16 residues long. The germline V gene encodes CDR1 SGHAT and CDR2 FQNNGV. Trimming removed 5 bases at V and 0 bases at J, with 15 bases between. In DNA, the CDR3 is TGTGCCAGCAGCGTCACGTCGGGGTCTAGCACAGATACGCAGTATTTT. It yields the protein CASSVTSGSSTDTQYF.

The sample holds many counts of this clonotype. The V gene is TRBV12-3 or TRBV12-4, the J gene TRBJ2-1, with 8 positions matching TRBD2. This CDR3 has 17 amino acids. Unmatched junction bases numbered 8, after V lost 3 bases and J lost 1 base. The CDR3 DNA follows: TGTGCCAGCAGTTTCGTGATTAGCGGGATATCCTACAATGAGCAGTTCTTC. Amino acids: CASSFVISGISYNEQFF.

This clonotype was counted a few times. The chain employs TRBV28 and TRBJ2-6; weak D call: TRBD1 (5 bases). Between the trimmed V and J ends, which lost 5 bases and 4 bases, there was a span of 12 bases. This CDR3 contains 15 residues. Germline CDR1 MDHEN, CDR2 SYDVKM. The CDR3 is CASSLRVPGANVLTF. CDR3 coding DNA: TGTGCCAGCAGTCTCAGGGTTCCAGGGGCCAACGTCCTGACTTTC.

This clonotype was observed a few times. J is TRBJ2-4 and V is TRBV28; D tentatively reads TRBD1 or TRBD2 (6 bases each). The CDR3 has 15 residues. Between the trimmed V and J ends, which lost 5 bases and 8 bases, there was a span of 19 bases. Germline CDR1 MDHEN, CDR2 SYDVKM. This CDR3 reads CASSRVGRGGDIQYF. The DNA of the CDR3 is TGTGCCAGCAGTAGGGTGGGCAGGGGAGGTGACATTCAGTACTTC.

This chain joins TRBV7-2 and TRBJ2-1; D tentatively reads TRBD1 or TRBD2 (5 bases each). Looked up from germline, CDR1 is SGHTA and CDR2 is FQGNSA. The CDR3 totals 15 residues. V was clipped by 3 bases and J by 4 bases, with 13 bases between them. CDR3 in amino acids: CASSFPGPGYNEQFF. The CDR3 region has the DNA TGTGCCAGCAGCTTCCCGGGACCCGGGTACAATGAGCAGTTCTTC.

This clonotype came up a few times. The chain uses TRBV5-5 and TRBJ2-3; maybe TRBD1 (7 bases). The V and J ends lost 4 bases and 2 bases respectively, with 14 bases between them. CDR1 is SGHKS, CDR2 YYEKEE, per germline (reference sequence). CDR3 size: 15 residues. The CDR3 loop reads CASSQEGQYTDTQYF. CDR3 nucleotide sequence: TGTGCCAGCAGCCAGGAGGGACAGTACACAGATACGCAGTATTTT.

This clonotype showed up many times. The V and J genes are TRBV14 and TRBJ2-5; TRBD2 aligns across 8 bases. J gave up 2 bases and V 8 bases, and 7 bases lay outside the gene matches. Germline V CDR1 and CDR2: SGHDN, FVKESK. The CDR3 sequence is 14 residues long. The CDR3 sequence is CASAALAGQETQYF. The CDR3 DNA follows: TGTGCCAGCGCAGCCTTAGCGGGACAAGAGACCCAGTACTTC.

This chain joins TRBV24-1 and TRBJ2-3; D is unclear. The CDR3 is 17 amino acids. Germline values: CDR1 KGHDR, CDR2 SFDVKD. V was clipped by 2 bases and J by 2 bases, with 16 bases between them. CDR3 amino acids: CATSDYRSAISTDTQYF. The CDR3 nucleotides are TGTGCCACCAGTGATTATCGGTCAGCAATTTCCACAGATACGCAGTATTTT.

This clonotype was seen many times. The V gene is TRBV10-2, the J gene TRBJ1-5, with 10 bases matching TRBD1. Germline CDR1 reads WSHSY; CDR2 reads SAAADI. The V gene end was trimmed by 6 bases and the J gene end by 7 bases; junction bases not matched to a gene: 6. This CDR3 has 14 amino acids. The CDR3 DNA reads as TGCGCCAGCAGCGAGACAGGGGGCCGGCAGCCCCAGCATTTT. It is translated as CASSETGGRQPQHF.

Many counts were recorded for this clonotype. The chain couples TRBV30 to TRBJ1-1; no reliable D call. CDR1 and CDR2 from the germline V gene are GTSNPN and SVGIG (reference sequence). Trimming took 3 bases from V and 0 from J, leaving 2 bases between them. The CDR3 spans 11 residues. CDR3 nucleotides: TGTGCCTGGAGCATGAACACTGAAGCTTTCTTT. Its translation is CAWSMNTEAFF.

Worth noting for this clonotype: One end of the junction is discordant with germline, which a read error may explain. The CDR3 region has the DNA TGCAGTGCTAGAGATTTTGACAGAATCATGAACACTGAAGCTTTGTTT. Protein: CSARDFDRIMNTEALF. The J gene is TRBJ1-1, the V gene TRBV20-1; tentatively, D is TRBD1 (5 bases). The CDR3 is made up of 16 amino acids. Germline V gene data show CDR1 as DFQATT and CDR2 as SNEGSKA (reference sequence).

The chain has TRBV19 and TRBJ1-5, with 12 bases lining up with TRBD1. CDR1 is LNHDA, CDR2 SQIVND, per germline (reference sequence). The CDR3 has 15 amino acids. The junction had 6 bases not matched to a gene; V was cut back by 7 bases and J by 5 bases. The CDR3 DNA sequence: TGTGCCAGTAAGTTTGGGACAGGGGGCGATCAGCCCCAGCATTTT. Translation gives CASKFGTGGDQPQHF.

The gene calls are TRBV11-3 and TRBJ1-1; D gene ambiguous. The CDR3 has 13 amino acids. Germline V gives CDR1 SGHNT, CDR2 YENEEA. The V end lost 1 base, the J end lost 6 bases, and 9 bases lay between the germline ends. This CDR3 is CASSLGRSSEAFF. The CDR3 DNA reads as TGTGCCAGCAGCTTAGGTAGGAGTTCTGAAGCTTTCTTT. The whole variable domain, remainder taken from reference TRBV11-3 and TRBJ1-1, is EAGVVQSPRYKIIEKKQPVAFWCNPISGHNTLYWYLQNLGQGPELLIRYENEEAVDDSQLPKDRFSAERLKGVDSTLKIQPAELGDSAVYLCASSLGRSSEAFFGQGTRLTVV.

This clonotype was seen a handful of times. The rearrangement joins TRBV7-6 to TRBJ2-7; 7 bases line up with TRBD2. CDR3 length equals 13 residues. Germline V gives CDR1 SGHVS, CDR2 FNYEAQ. With 1 base clipped from V and 6 bases from J, the junction kept 3 bases outside the gene matches. The CDR3 nucleotides are TGTGCCAGCAGCTTAGAGGGAGGGACCGAGCAGTACTTC. Translating gives CASSLEGGTEQYF.

On this clonotype itself: A much larger clonotype is one base distant, so this may be a read error. The conserved closing phenylalanine or tryptophan is absent in this CDR3, likely reflecting a read error. This rearrangement joins TRBV24-1 to TRBJ2-1, with 7 positions matching TRBD2. Unmatched junction bases numbered 10, after V lost 3 bases and J lost 3 bases. The CDR3 extends over 17 amino acids. Germline CDR1 and CDR2: KGHDR and SFDVKD. The DNA for the CDR3 is TGTGCCACCAGTGATCTGGGGGGGGGAGACTACTACAATGAGCAGTTCCTC. Translation gives CATSDLGGGDYYNEQFL.

This chain joins TRBV6-1 and TRBJ2-3, with 9 bases matching TRBD2. The J segment lost 1 base and the V segment lost 6 bases, leaving 5 bases of the junction unmatched. The germline V gene encodes CDR1 MNHNS and CDR2 SASEGT. This CDR3 has 15 residues. This chain's CDR3 is CASRSRTSGTDTQYF. DNA of the CDR3: TGTGCCAGCAGATCTCGGACTAGCGGCACAGATACGCAGTATTTT.